These 9 T cell receptor beta chains were sequenced from one sample in a study of blood T cell repertoires in COVID-19. Measured with immunoSEQ multiplex PCR; TCRdb has only the in-frame clones, and not every one. The sample holds 95,000 to 120,000 clones; approximately 84% are singletons and the top ten take roughly 1.6%. The specimen sequenced was peripheral blood. These receptors were taken from a man between 50 and 59 years old with acute or convalescent COVID-19.

V gene TRBV9 combines with J gene TRBJ2-1; D might be TRBD1 (5 bases). The CDR3 runs to 15 residues. Germline lookup yields CDR1 SGDLS and CDR2 YYNGEE. Trimming took off 0 bases at V and 2 bases at J, with 9 bases between the two ends. CDR3 DNA: TGTGCCAGCAGCGTAGTAGGGGAACCCTACAATGAGCAGTTCTTC. Translated, it gives CASSVVGEPYNEQFF.

The chain joins TRBV6-6 to TRBJ1-5; 9 nucleotides agree with TRBD1. CDR3 length: 16 amino acids. V lost 6 bases to trimming and J lost 6 bases; unmatched junction nucleotides: 12. From germline, CDR1 is MNHNY and CDR2 SVGAGI (reference sequence). In nucleotides, the CDR3 is TGTGCCAGCAGGGGGACCGGGACAGGGTGGGTTCAGCCCCAGCATTTT. This translates into CASRGTGTGWVQPQHF.

The chain links TRBV7-9 to TRBJ1-1; D not certain. The length of the CDR3 is 15 residues. V was trimmed by 1 base and J by 1 base, leaving 10 bases between them. Looked up from germline, CDR1 is SEHNR and CDR2 is FQNEAQ (reference sequence). The CDR3 nucleotides are TGTGCCAGCAGCTTAGACCGGGAGACGAACACTGAAGCTTTCTTT. Amino acid sequence: CASSLDRETNTEAFF. The complete variable domain, with remaining parts taken from reference TRBV7-9 and TRBJ1-1, reads DTGVSQNPRHKITKRGQNVTFRCDPISEHNRLYWYRQTLGQGPEFLTYFQNEAQLEKSRLLSDRFSAERPKGSFSTLEIQRTEQGDSAMYLCASSLDRETNTEAFFGQGTRLTVV.

V and J are TRBV5-1 and TRBJ1-2; possibly TRBD1 for D (5 bases). V shed 5 bases and J shed 4 bases, with 12 bases lying between them. CDR3 length: 13 amino acids. Germline-derived CDR1 and CDR2 are SGHRS and YFSETQ. The DNA for the CDR3 is TGCGCCAGCAGGGTGGAGGGGTCCTATGGCTACACCTTC. This translates into CASRVEGSYGYTF.

The rearrangement links TRBV6-1 to TRBJ2-3; 9 nucleotides agree with TRBD2. This CDR3 spans 15 amino acids. Germline values: CDR1 MNHNS, CDR2 SASEGT. The V segment lost 0 bases and the J segment 5 bases; nucleotides outside the gene matches: 3. DNA for the CDR3: TGTGCCAGCAGTGAAGCTAGCGGGGGAAGAGATACGCAGTATTTT. Translation gives CASSEASGGRDTQYF.

This sequence joins TRBV14 and TRBJ1-3, with D possibly TRBD1 on 5 matching bases. Germline CDR1 is SGHDN and CDR2 is FVKESK. V was trimmed by 0 bases and J by 8 bases, leaving 23 bases between them. The CDR3 runs to 18 residues. The CDR3 sequence: CASSQELQGARGSDTIYF. The CDR3 region has the DNA TGTGCCAGCAGCCAAGAACTACAAGGGGCTAGAGGATCGGACACCATATATTTT.

This chain joins TRBV2 and TRBJ2-2, with a tentative D call TRBD2 (7 bases). The CDR3 loop spans 15 amino acids. V was cut by 6 bases and J by 4 bases, with 15 bases left in between. Germline CDR1 is SNHLY and CDR2 is FYNNEI. This CDR3 is CASRGGAWGTGELFF. CDR3 in DNA: TGTGCCAGCAGAGGGGGGGCTTGGGGCACCGGGGAGCTGTTTTTT.

The rearrangement uses TRBV7-2 and TRBJ1-2; 12 bases agree with TRBD1. CDR1 and CDR2 from the germline V gene are SGHTA and FQGNSA. V lost 5 bases to trimming and J lost 3 bases; unmatched junction nucleotides: 10. The CDR3 loop spans 17 amino acids. CDR3 nucleotides: TGTGCCAGCAGCCACCGGGACAGGGGGCAGGTTCACTATGGCTACACCTTC. Translated, it gives CASSHRDRGQVHYGYTF.

This clone was seen more than once but under ten times. This rearrangement joins TRBV5-8 to TRBJ1-6; D not resolved. CDR3 size: 16 residues. V gave up 1 base and J gave up 0 bases, with 8 bases separating them. Germline assignment: CDR1 SGHTS and CDR2 YDEGEE. CDR3: CASSLMRSSYNSPLHF. The CDR3 DNA follows: TGTGCCAGCAGCTTGATGAGGAGCTCCTATAATTCACCCCTCCACTTT.